Each of the 8 T cell receptor beta chains below was sequenced from the same sample in a study of blood T cell repertoires in COVID-19. The method was immunoSEQ multiplex PCR; TCRdb's version includes in-frame clones alone and lacks a portion of them. Of hundreds of thousands of clones in the sample, about 91% were seen once. The sequenced sample consisted of peripheral blood. Receptors originate from a young woman with COVID-19, enrolled during active disease.

J is TRBJ2-3 and V is TRBV9, with D tentatively TRBD1 (6 bases). Trimming took off 4 bases at V and 1 base at J, with 13 bases between the two ends. The CDR3 is made up of 15 amino acids. In germline, CDR1 is SGDLS, CDR2 YYNGEE. CDR3 protein: CASSPRPGGTDTQYF. CDR3 nucleotides: TGTGCCAGCAGCCCCCGGCCAGGGGGCACAGATACGCAGTATTTT.

This rearrangement joins TRBV6-5 to TRBJ2-5, with D perhaps matching TRBD2 (6 bases). Germline V lookup: CDR1 MNHEY, CDR2 SVGAGI. This CDR3 region has 11 residues. CDR3 DNA: TGTGCTTCTAGCCCCGGAGGGGACCAGTACTTC. Residues: CASSPGGDQYF.

The V gene is TRBV28, the J gene TRBJ2-5, with 9 bases fitting TRBD1. From germline, CDR1 is MDHEN and CDR2 SYDVKM. V dropped 2 bases and J dropped 6; count of bases not matched to a gene: 25. The CDR3 is 21 amino acids. CDR3 region: CASSLPLSRGQSRDRVKTQYF. In nucleotides, the CDR3 is TGTGCCAGCAGTTTACCTTTAAGCCGGGGCCAGTCCCGGGACAGGGTGAAGACCCAGTACTTC.

The J gene is TRBJ1-2, the V gene TRBV6-5; 7 nucleotides line up with TRBD1. Germline lookup yields CDR1 MNHEY and CDR2 SVGAGI. The CDR3 length is 15 residues. Trimming removed 2 bases from V and 4 bases from J; junction bases left unmatched: 7. The CDR3 protein is CASSYQGVRGYGYTF. Here the CDR3 DNA reads TGTGCCAGCAGTTACCAGGGGGTACGGGGCTATGGCTACACCTTC.

The rearrangement links TRBV7-2 to TRBJ1-4; D remains unclear. Trimming shortened V by 1 base and J by 8 bases, and 11 bases separated the two germline ends. This CDR3 spans 14 amino acids. Germline assignment: CDR1 SGHTA and CDR2 FQGNSA. CDR3 region: CASSLGRVSEKLFF. CDR3 in DNA: TGTGCCAGCAGCTTAGGTCGTGTTAGCGAAAAACTGTTTTTT.

The chain has TRBV19 and TRBJ2-1, with 8 bases identical to TRBD2. The trim removed 5 bases at V and 2 bases at J, leaving 5 bases unmatched. The length of the CDR3 is 15 residues. In germline, CDR1 is LNHDA, CDR2 SQIVND (reference sequence). The CDR3 bases are TGTGCCAGTAGTCGACTAGCGCGGACCTACAATGAGCAGTTCTTC. Encoded protein: CASSRLARTYNEQFF.

This sequence joins TRBV6-5 and TRBJ2-2; 11 bases match TRBD2. The CDR3 sequence is 15 residues long. Germline CDR1 and CDR2: MNHEY and SVGAGI. The V segment lost 5 bases and the J segment 3 bases; nucleotides outside the gene matches: 2. The CDR3 nucleotides read TGTGCCAGCAGTAGACTAGCGGGGTACACCGGGGAGCTGTTTTTT. It codes for CASSRLAGYTGELFF.

V and J are TRBV29-1 and TRBJ1-1; unclear D gene. Trimming removed 6 bases at V and 0 bases at J, with 11 bases between. The V gene's germline CDR1 is SQVTM and CDR2 ANQGSEA. This CDR3 comprises 13 residues. The CDR3 DNA is TGCAGCGTCGGCCCCGGGTTGAACACTGAAGCTTTCTTT. Translating gives CSVGPGLNTEAFF.